This T cell receptor beta chain is from a study of blood T cell repertoires in COVID-19. Study details: Collection of acute and convalescent COVID-19 samples took place in the United States, Italy and Spain. Sources were T cells, B-cell-depleted T cells, or PBMCs; the material itself was cDNA or gDNA.

V was clipped by 8 bases and J by 4 bases; unmatched bases: 7. This CDR3 has 13 residues. Germline V gives CDR1 MNHNY, CDR2 SVGAGI (reference sequence). Original processing notes: By means of reference gene primer amplification, nucleated cell counts were estimated. Some clones are missing from TCRdb's copy, which holds only in-frame ones; the method was immunoSEQ multiplex PCR. V, J and clone size are those of that table, while D and trimming were read from the DNA. The table includes more than 90,000 clones, about four fifths detected once. The specimen was peripheral blood. The sequence came from a woman of 80 years or more with acute or convalescent COVID-19. This chain joins TRBV6-6 and TRBJ1-1, with 7 bases matching TRBD1. The CDR3 loop is CASQKGARTEAFF. In nucleotides, the CDR3 is TGTGCCAGCCAAAAGGGGGCCCGCACTGAAGCTTTCTTT.